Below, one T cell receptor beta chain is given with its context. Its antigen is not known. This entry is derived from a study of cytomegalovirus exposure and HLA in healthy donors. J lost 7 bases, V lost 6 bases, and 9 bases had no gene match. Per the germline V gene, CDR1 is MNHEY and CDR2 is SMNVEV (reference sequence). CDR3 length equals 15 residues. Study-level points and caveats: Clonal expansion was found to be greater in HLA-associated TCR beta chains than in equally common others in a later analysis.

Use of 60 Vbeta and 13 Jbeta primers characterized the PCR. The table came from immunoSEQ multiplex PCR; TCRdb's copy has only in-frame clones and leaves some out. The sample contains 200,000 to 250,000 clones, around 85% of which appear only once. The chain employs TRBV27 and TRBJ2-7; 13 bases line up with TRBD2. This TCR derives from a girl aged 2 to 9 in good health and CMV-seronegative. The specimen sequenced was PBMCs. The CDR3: CASRGLAGTSGEQYF. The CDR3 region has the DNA TGTGCCAGCAGGGGACTAGCGGGGACATCAGGTGAGCAGTACTTC.